Listed here are 18 T cell receptor beta chains from one sample, sequenced in a study of TIL therapy for anti-PD-1-resistant metastatic lung cancer (TCRdb year 2021). Using bias-controlled multiplex PCR with the immunoSEQ v3 hsTCRB kit, the TCR beta CDR3 regions were amplified from genomic DNA. TCRdb took this table from immuneACCESS and kept in-frame rearrangements with V and J called. Such tables lack part of the clones; where checked against another copy, unresolved V genes explain under half of the gap, and the rest is unexplained. In all, the sample holds tens of thousands of clones, and about 80% of those were seen once. The ten largest make up 2.5% to 3% of the sample. In light of the paper, this sample's time point label describes: pre-treatment sample, taken before nivolumab and TIL therapy. The sample consisted of blood, taken at baseline. Source of these receptors: a woman between 30 and 80 years old with non-small cell lung cancer.

With regard to this clone: One junction end does not reproduce the germline sequence, and a read error may be involved. The rearrangement uses TRBV6-1 and TRBJ1-5; tentatively, D is TRBD1 (5 bases). Germline CDR1 is MNHNS and CDR2 is SASEGT. The CDR3 sequence is 14 residues long. CDR3 amino acids: CASREGEANQPQHF. The CDR3 bases are TGTGCCAGCAGAGAAGGGGAGGCCAATCAGCCCCAGCATTTT.

This chain uses TRBV5-3 with TRBJ2-7; 14 bases agree with TRBD2. TRBV5-3 qualifies as an ORF whose function is uncertain. CDR3 length: 19 residues. V gave up 4 bases and J gave up 1 base; unmatched junction bases: 13. This CDR3 reads CARSAQPGLAGVGSYEQYF. The CDR3 DNA reads TGTGCCAGAAGCGCGCAACCGGGACTAGCGGGAGTTGGGTCCTACGAGCAGTACTTC.

CDR3 bases: TGTGCCAGCGGAATTTTAGGAAATGAGCAGTTCTTC. It translates to CASGILGNEQFF. The J gene is TRBJ2-1, the V gene TRBV9; no clear D gene. Germline CDR1 and CDR2: SGDLS and YYNGEE. V was shortened by 7 bases and J by 7 bases, with 12 bases between the two germline ends. The CDR3 extends over 12 amino acids.

V and J are TRBV29-1 and TRBJ2-7; tentatively, D is TRBD1 (6 bases). The CDR3 contains 16 residues. Germline CDR1 reads SQVTM; CDR2 reads ANQGSEA. Trimming took 0 bases from V and 0 from J, leaving 15 bases between them. The CDR3 sequence is CSVEDRASRGSYEQYF. The CDR3 nucleotides are TGCAGCGTTGAAGATCGCGCTAGCAGGGGCTCCTACGAGCAGTACTTC.

The chain combines TRBV18 with TRBJ2-2, with TRBD1 as a possible D gene (6 bases). Between the trimmed V and J ends, which lost 3 bases and 2 bases, there was a span of 13 bases. The germline CDR1 and CDR2 sequences are KGHSH and LQKENI. The CDR3 loop spans 16 amino acids. CDR3 sequence: CASSPQGPPNTGELFF. CDR3 DNA: TGTGCCAGCTCACCCCAGGGGCCTCCCAACACCGGGGAGCTGTTTTTT.

In the case of this clone: One junction end disagrees with the germline gene, perhaps due to a read error. This chain uses TRBV5-5 with TRBJ2-1, with a tentative D call TRBD1 (6 bases). CDR3 length equals 14 residues. From germline, CDR1 is SGHKS and CDR2 YYEKEE (reference sequence). Here the CDR3 DNA reads TGTGCCAGCAGTTTGGGACACCTATACAATGAGCAGTTCTTC. It is translated as CASSLGHLYNEQFF. Using reference TRBV5-5 and TRBJ2-1 for the parts outside the CDR3, the full variable domain is DAGVTQSPTHLIKTRGQQVTLRCSPISGHKSVSWYQQVLGQGPQFIFQYYEKEERGRGNFPDRFSARQFPNYSSELNVNALLLGDSALYLCASSLGHLYNEQFFGPGTRLTVL.

The chain is built from TRBV25-1 and TRBJ1-6; D gene uncertain. V was shortened by 1 base and J by 8 bases, with 12 bases between the two germline ends. The CDR3 totals 15 residues. Germline V gene lookup returns CDR1 MGHDK and CDR2 SYGVNS. The CDR3 coding sequence is TGTGCCAGCAGTGAATGGCACGGTTGGGATTCACCCCTCCACTTT. Translation gives CASSEWHGWDSPLHF.

The chain uses TRBV7-9 and TRBJ2-3; D is ambiguous. Germline values: CDR1 SEHNR, CDR2 FQNEAQ (reference sequence). CDR3 size: 12 residues. V lost 3 bases, J lost 4 bases, and 5 bases lay in between. CDR3 amino acids: CASSFSPDTQYF. CDR3 DNA sequence: TGTGCCAGCAGCTTTAGCCCAGATACGCAGTATTTT.

The genes are TRBV7-2 and TRBJ2-1; no clear D gene. Germline-derived CDR1 and CDR2 are SGHTA and FQGNSA. The V end was cut by 5 bases, the J end by 9 bases, with 11 bases between. The CDR3 sequence is 12 residues long. The CDR3 region has the DNA TGTGCCAGCAGCATGACCTATGGTGAGCAGTTCTTC. As protein: CASSMTYGEQFF.

This clone has a handful of counts. The CDR3 is CASSTNKETQYF. CDR3 bases: TGTGCCAGCAGCACAAACAAAGAGACCCAGTACTTC. This chain links TRBV6-6 with TRBJ2-5; D remains unclear. The CDR3 is 12 residues long. Germline loops: CDR1 MNHNY, CDR2 SVGAGI (reference sequence). V was pared by 6 bases and J by 3 bases, with 8 bases between.

The chain employs TRBV30 and TRBJ2-7; D is undetermined. Germline loops: CDR1 GTSNPN, CDR2 SVGIG (reference sequence). V was pared by 0 bases and J by 5 bases, with 5 bases between. This CDR3 contains 11 residues. The CDR3 spells CAWSVKDEQYF. The CDR3, as DNA: TGTGCCTGGAGTGTAAAGGACGAGCAGTACTTC.

A few counts support this clone. The chain carries TRBV5-6 and TRBJ1-2, with 9 bases aligning to TRBD1. Germline CDR1 reads SGHDT; CDR2 reads YYEEEE. J was trimmed by 5 bases and V by 2 bases; bases with no gene match: 7. The CDR3 extends over 15 amino acids. CDR3: CASSFGTGRGYGYTF. DNA of the CDR3: TGTGCCAGCAGCTTCGGGACAGGGCGGGGGTATGGCTACACCTTC.

The chain links TRBV18 to TRBJ2-1; perhaps TRBD2 as D (5 bases). The CDR3 length is 16 residues. In germline, CDR1 is KGHSH, CDR2 LQKENI. Between the trimmed V and J ends, which lost 1 base and 7 bases, there was a span of 17 bases. CDR3 sequence (DNA): TGTGCCAGCTCACCACGGGTCGGGATGATGAGGAATGAGCAGTTCTTC. It encodes CASSPRVGMMRNEQFF.

The chain joins TRBV6-1 to TRBJ1-2, with D possibly being TRBD1 (5 bases). Germline CDR1 reads MNHNS; CDR2 reads SASEGT. The V gene lost 7 bases and the J gene lost 5 bases, with 14 bases spanning the gap. The CDR3 length is 13 residues. In nucleotides, the CDR3 is TGTGCCAGCAAGGTTCGGGGGTCGTATGGCTACACCTTC. This codes for CASKVRGSYGYTF.

V and J are TRBV19 and TRBJ2-3; TRBD2 agrees at 16 bases. This CDR3 is 19 amino acids long. The germline V gene encodes CDR1 LNHDA and CDR2 SQIVND (reference sequence). The V segment lost 6 bases and the J segment 3 bases; nucleotides outside the gene matches: 12. In DNA, the CDR3 is TGTGCCAGTAGAAGAGAGGGGGGACTAGCGGGAGGGCCGACAGATACGCAGTATTTT. Translation gives CASRREGGLAGGPTDTQYF.

The chain recombines TRBV4-2 with TRBJ2-7; 11 bases are a match to TRBD2. The CDR3 covers 15 residues. V trimming: 5 bases; J trimming: 3 bases; junction bases outside the gene matches: 6. CDR1 is LGHNA and CDR2 is YNFKEQ in the germline V gene. The CDR3 DNA sequence: TGTGCCAGCAGCTCCAGACTAGCGGGAATCTACGAGCAGTACTTC. Its protein is CASSSRLAGIYEQYF.

This chain joins TRBV19 and TRBJ1-1; 8 bases fit TRBD1. In germline, CDR1 is LNHDA, CDR2 SQIVND (reference sequence). This CDR3 is 16 amino acids long. V lost 6 bases and J lost 3; bases outside the gene matches: 12. The CDR3 region is CASRDRVGGMYTEAFF. The CDR3 bases are TGTGCCAGTAGGGACAGGGTCGGCGGTATGTACACTGAAGCTTTCTTT.

The chain carries TRBV19 and TRBJ1-1; D gene ambiguous. V lost 3 bases, J lost 0 bases, and 8 bases lay in between. The CDR3 has 14 residues. CDR1 and CDR2 from the germline V gene are LNHDA and SQIVND (reference sequence). The CDR3 loop is CASSIGIMNTEAFF. The CDR3 coding sequence is TGTGCCAGTAGTATTGGGATCATGAACACTGAAGCTTTCTTT. Together with reference TRBV19 and TRBJ1-1, the CDR3 gives the full variable domain: DGGITQSPKYLFRKEGQNVTLSCEQNLNHDAMYWYRQDPGQGLRLIYYSQIVNDFQKGDIAEGYSVSREKKESFPLTVTSAQKNPTAFYLCASSIGIMNTEAFFGQGTRLTVV.